The clone carrying this TCR beta chain was detected only once. Its antigen is not identified. V shed 5 bases and J 7 bases; nucleotides not matched to a gene: 9. CDR1 SGHTA and CDR2 FQGNSA come from the germline V gene. The CDR3 extends over 16 amino acids. These data are taken from a study of T cells in localized non-small cell lung cancer. The method was immunoSEQ multiplex PCR; TCRdb's version includes in-frame clones alone and lacks a portion of them. The sample shows roughly 27,000 clones, roughly 91% of them seen only once. Study-level points and caveats: Higher adjacent-lung clonality was associated with shorter survival. Detection in adjacent lung was observed for a median 57 of the top 100 tumor clones.

The origin of this receptor is a woman between 40 and 69 years old with stage I lung adenocarcinoma. Sample: peripheral blood, taken before any cancer treatment. This sequence joins TRBV7-2 and TRBJ2-5; 14 nucleotides agree with TRBD2. The CDR3 bases are TGTGCCAGCAGCCCGGGACTAGCGGGAGAAAGTGCGACCCAGTACTTC. It codes for CASSPGLAGESATQYF.